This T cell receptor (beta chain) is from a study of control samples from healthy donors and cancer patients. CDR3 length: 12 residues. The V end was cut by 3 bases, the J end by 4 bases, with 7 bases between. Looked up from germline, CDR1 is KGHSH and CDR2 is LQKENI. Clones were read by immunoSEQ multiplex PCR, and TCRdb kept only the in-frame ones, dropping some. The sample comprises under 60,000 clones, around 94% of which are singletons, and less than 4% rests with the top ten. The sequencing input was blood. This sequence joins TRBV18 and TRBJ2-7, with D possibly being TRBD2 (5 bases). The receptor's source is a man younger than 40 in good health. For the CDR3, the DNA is TGTGCCAGCTCACCGACGGGGTACGAGCAGTACTTC. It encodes CASSPTGYEQYF.